This T cell receptor beta chain emerged from a study of identical twins. General study results and limits: High-abundance cord blood beta clonotypes had fewer insertions; memory repertoires showed none. Models predicted less out-of-frame TCR alpha sharing in monozygotic twins than was found.

Comments on this clonotype: Its antigen is not known.

This CDR3 has 15 residues. Looked up from germline, CDR1 is SNHLY and CDR2 is FYNNEI. Trimming took 4 bases from V and 0 from J, leaving 13 bases between them. TCRdb re-analysed the 5' RACE reads in MiXCR, keeping a single row per CDR3 protein. Of 500,000 or so distinct CDR3 sequences listed, 13% to 15% were seen once; the top ten hold more than 0.8%. These sequences were also reported in another study, on yellow fever vaccine responses in identical twins.

This clonotype originated in a woman aged 18-30 years in good health. The chain combines TRBV2 with TRBJ2-7; D is uncertain. Sequencing used CD4+ T cells sorted from blood. The CDR3 sequence: CASSVDQKSSYEQYF. CDR3 bases: TGTGCCAGCAGTGTCGACCAAAAAAGCTCCTACGAGCAGTACTTC.